This TCR beta chain emerged from a study of shared clonotypes between healthy human individuals. TCRdb's copy holds only in-frame clones and misses some; the assay was immunoSEQ multiplex PCR. Of about 2,100,000 clones listed, about 92% are singletons. Naivety among CD8 cells was defined by CD45RO negativity and positive CCR7 selection, thereby excluding terminally differentiated effector memory CD45RA+ cells. The clonotype originates from a man in his late teens or twenties in good health. Some clones in this sample may be carry-over from other donors' samples. The specimen was naive CD8+ T cells from PBMCs.

The CDR3: CASSWISTDTQYF. In DNA form, the CDR3 reads TGTGCCAGCAGCTGGATAAGCACAGATACGCAGTATTTT. This rearrangement joins TRBV11-1 to TRBJ2-3; D ambiguous. Per germline, CDR1 SGHAT and CDR2 FQDESV (reference sequence). This CDR3 comprises 13 residues. The V gene lost 4 bases and the J gene lost 0 bases, with 5 bases spanning the gap.